A selection of T cell receptor beta chains follows, all from one sample in a study of blood T cell repertoires in COVID-19. Assay used: immunoSEQ multiplex PCR; TCRdb lists only in-frame clones, some missing. The sample holds around 380,000 clones, about four fifths seen once. The sample consisted of peripheral blood. The receptors were sampled from a human donor with acute or convalescent COVID-19. The donor label of this sample is uncertain. CDR3s include the opening cysteine and the closing phenylalanine or tryptophan. Fields, in order: V gene, J gene, CDR3 protein.

v_gene: TRBV27; j_gene: TRBJ1-1; CDR3aa: CASSLGGFGTEAFF
v_gene: TRBV5-6; j_gene: TRBJ1-1; CDR3aa: CASTPYVGGYTEAFF
v_gene: TRBV4-2; j_gene: TRBJ2-3; CDR3aa: CASSQGTDTDTQYF
v_gene: TRBV5-1; j_gene: TRBJ2-1; CDR3aa: CASSSQGATYNEQFF
v_gene: TRBV5-1; j_gene: TRBJ1-1; CDR3aa: CASIPGQGRGEAFF
v_gene: TRBV3-1/TRBV3-2; j_gene: TRBJ1-2; CDR3aa: CASSRKIGGTGYGYTF
v_gene: TRBV7-9; j_gene: TRBJ2-3; CDR3aa: CASSSRGTDTQYF
v_gene: TRBV29-1; j_gene: TRBJ2-5; CDR3aa: CSAPGRGTNYRLETQYF
v_gene: TRBV9; j_gene: TRBJ1-3; CDR3aa: CASSVGQGAGGNTIYF
v_gene: TRBV3-1/TRBV3-2; j_gene: TRBJ1-1; CDR3aa: CASSQSGVTEAFF
v_gene: TRBV5-1; j_gene: TRBJ1-1; CDR3aa: CASSFARTDTEAFF
v_gene: TRBV6-4; j_gene: TRBJ2-3; CDR3aa: CASSERTGTDTQYF
v_gene: TRBV28; j_gene: TRBJ2-1; CDR3aa: CASGLWTGRNEQFF
v_gene: TRBV19; j_gene: TRBJ1-1; CDR3aa: CASSIRTGGMNTEAFF
v_gene: TRBV3-1/TRBV3-2; j_gene: TRBJ1-3; CDR3aa: CASSQLISGNTIYF